This T cell receptor beta chain came from a study of cytomegalovirus exposure and HLA in healthy donors. On the study more broadly: Ancestry clustering placed 70% to 85% of several hundred genotyped donors in the Caucasian-associated cluster. The study, taken as a whole, reports: Follow-up analysis later connected one missense variant in DCLRE1C with trimming of TCR beta V- and J-genes.

As concerns this clone: Its target is not known.

The PCR was carried out with 60 Vbeta primers and 13 Jbeta primers. Some clones are missing from TCRdb's copy, which holds only in-frame ones; the method was immunoSEQ multiplex PCR. Of just under 95,000 clones in the sample, 84% were seen once. The CDR3 loop spans 16 amino acids. V was shortened by 5 bases and J by 4 bases, with 18 bases between the two germline ends. Germline V gene sequence: CDR1 LNHNV, CDR2 YYDKDF (reference sequence). This TCR was sampled from a young woman in good health and CMV-seropositive. The genes are TRBV15 and TRBJ2-1; possible D gene TRBD2, 6 bases. Sequenced material: PBMCs. For the CDR3, the DNA is TGTGCCACCAGCGAAGGAGGGTCCAGCGGTTACAATGAGCAGTTCTTC. Its translation is CATSEGGSSGYNEQFF.